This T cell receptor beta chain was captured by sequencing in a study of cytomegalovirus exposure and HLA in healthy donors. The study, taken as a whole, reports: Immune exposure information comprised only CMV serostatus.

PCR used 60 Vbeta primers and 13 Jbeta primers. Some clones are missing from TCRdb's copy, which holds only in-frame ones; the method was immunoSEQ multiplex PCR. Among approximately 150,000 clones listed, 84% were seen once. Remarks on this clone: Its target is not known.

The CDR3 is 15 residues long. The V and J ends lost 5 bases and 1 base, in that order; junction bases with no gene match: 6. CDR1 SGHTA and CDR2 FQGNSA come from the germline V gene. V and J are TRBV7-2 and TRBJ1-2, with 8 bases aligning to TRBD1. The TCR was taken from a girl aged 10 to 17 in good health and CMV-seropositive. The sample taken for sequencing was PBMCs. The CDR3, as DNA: TGTGCCAGCAGCCTAGGGACAGGAGTTAACTATGGCTACACCTTC. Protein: CASSLGTGVNYGYTF. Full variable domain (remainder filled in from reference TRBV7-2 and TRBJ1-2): GAGVSQSPSNKVTEKGKDVELRCDPISGHTALYWYRQSLGQGLEFLIYFQGNSAPDKSGLPSDRFSAERTGGSVSTLTIQRTQQEDSAVYLCASSLGTGVNYGYTFGSGTRLTVV.